Listed here are 18 T cell receptor beta chains from one sample, sequenced in a study of blood T cell repertoires in COVID-19. Method: immunoSEQ multiplex PCR; TCRdb's copy keeps in-frame clones and lacks some. Of some 270,000 clones detected, roughly 85% appear once; the ten largest clones hold around 10%. Material for sequencing was PBMCs or T cells enriched from blood (not recorded which). The source is a woman aged 45-65 years with acute COVID-19.

V gene TRBV6-5 combines with J gene TRBJ2-7; D perhaps matches TRBD1 (6 bases). CDR3 length: 12 amino acids. The V gene lost 9 bases and the J gene lost 4 bases, with 13 bases spanning the gap. Germline loops: CDR1 MNHEY, CDR2 SVGAGI. CDR3: CASNRDIYEQYF. DNA for the CDR3: TGTGCCAGTAACCGGGACATATACGAGCAGTACTTC.

The V call is TRBV28, the J call TRBJ1-3; tentatively, D is TRBD1 (5 bases). The germline V and J ends were trimmed by 5 bases and 0 bases, with 14 bases remaining between them. CDR1 and CDR2 (germline): MDHEN, SYDVKM. This CDR3 has 16 amino acids. DNA of the CDR3: TGTGCCAGCAGTCCTAACAGGTGGAGCTCTGGAAACACCATATATTTT. The encoded protein is CASSPNRWSSGNTIYF.

The rearrangement links TRBV2 to TRBJ1-5; D gene uncertain. Between the trimmed V and J ends, which lost 8 bases and 6 bases, there was a span of 14 bases. Germline assignment: CDR1 SNHLY and CDR2 FYNNEI. The CDR3 is made up of 13 amino acids. The CDR3 bases are TGTGCCAGCCACGCCGGTAACGCTCAGCCCCAGCATTTT. It is translated as CASHAGNAQPQHF.

V is TRBV7-6 and J is TRBJ2-7, with TRBD1 identical over 8 bases. This CDR3 region has 16 residues. Germline CDR1 SGHVS, CDR2 FNYEAQ. Germline trimming cut 0 bases from V and 2 bases from J; bases unmatched to any gene: 6. The CDR3 reads CASSLAIGQGTYEQYF. As DNA, the CDR3 is TGTGCCAGCAGCTTAGCAATCGGACAGGGCACCTACGAGCAGTACTTC. Based on the CDR3 plus reference TRBV7-6 and TRBJ2-7, the full variable domain is GAGVSQSPRYKVTKRGQDVALRCDPISGHVSLYWYRQALGQGPEFLTYFNYEAQQDKSGLPNDRFSAERPEGSISTLTIQRTEQRDSAMYRCASSLAIGQGTYEQYFGPGTRLTVT.

The J gene is TRBJ1-3, the V gene TRBV5-1; 8 positions agree with TRBD1. This CDR3 has 16 residues. Per the germline V gene, CDR1 is SGHRS and CDR2 is YFSETQ. With 0 bases clipped from V and 0 bases from J, the junction kept 2 bases outside the gene matches. The CDR3 DNA reads TGCGCCAGCAGCTTGGGCGACAGGGGCTCTGGAAACACCATATATTTT. It specifies CASSLGDRGSGNTIYF.

There are a few counts of this clone. The chain is built from TRBV20-1 and TRBJ1-1; D uncertain. The V end was cut by 0 bases, the J end by 4 bases, with 3 bases between. The CDR3 spans 11 residues. Germline V gives CDR1 DFQATT, CDR2 SNEGSKA (reference sequence). CDR3 sequence reads: CSARESTEAFF. In nucleotides, the CDR3 is TGCAGTGCTAGAGAGAGCACTGAAGCTTTCTTT.

The chain joins TRBV7-8 to TRBJ1-5; no reliable D call. Between the trimmed V and J ends, which lost 6 bases and 3 bases, there was a span of 9 bases. This CDR3 is built from 13 residues. Per germline, CDR1 SGHVS and CDR2 FQNEAQ. In nucleotides, the CDR3 is TGTGCCAGCAGGTCGAGTAACAATCAGCCCCAGCATTTT. This sequence encodes CASRSSNNQPQHF.

This chain uses TRBV5-4 with TRBJ1-1, with D possibly matching TRBD1 (6 bases). V lost 0 bases, J lost 4 bases, and 7 bases lay in between. The germline CDR1 and CDR2 sequences are SGHNT and YYREEE (reference sequence). The CDR3 runs 13 residues. The CDR3 loop is CASSLADSTEAFF. The CDR3 bases are TGTGCCAGCAGCTTGGCGGACAGCACTGAAGCTTTCTTT. Combining the CDR3 with reference TRBV5-4 and TRBJ1-1 gives the whole variable domain ETGVTQSPTHLIKTRGQQVTLRCSSQSGHNTVSWYQQALGQGPQFIFQYYREEENGRGNFPPRFSGLQFPNYSSELNVNALELDDSALYLCASSLADSTEAFFGQGTRLTVV.

V is TRBV6-6 and J is TRBJ1-5; the match to TRBD1 covers 10 bases. The CDR3 extends over 12 amino acids. Germline loops: CDR1 MNHNY, CDR2 SVGAGI (reference sequence). Trimming cost V 10 bases and J 5 bases; bases outside gene matches: 2. CDR3 loop: CAIGQGDQPQHF. The CDR3, as DNA: TGTGCCATCGGACAGGGGGATCAGCCCCAGCATTTT.

The V call is TRBV28, the J call TRBJ1-3; the match to TRBD1 covers 8 bases. The CDR3 runs to 17 residues. V shed 3 bases, J shed 2 bases, and the junction held 9 bases outside the gene matches. CDR1 is MDHEN, CDR2 SYDVKM, per germline. CDR3 loop: CASSLILAGGAGNTIYF. The CDR3 DNA sequence: TGTGCCAGCAGTTTGATTCTTGCAGGGGGCGCTGGAAACACCATATATTTT. Filled out from reference TRBV28 and TRBJ1-3, the complete variable domain reads DVKVTQSSRYLVKRTGEKVFLECVQDMDHENMFWYRQDPGLGLRLIYFSYDVKMKEKGDIPEGYSVSREKKERFSLILESASTNQTSMYLCASSLILAGGAGNTIYFGEGSWLTVV.

The gene calls are TRBV27 and TRBJ2-7; perhaps TRBD2 as D (5 bases). The germline V and J ends were trimmed by 4 bases and 2 bases, with 12 bases remaining between them. The CDR3 consists of 14 residues. Germline CDR1 and CDR2: MNHEY and SMNVEV (reference sequence). The CDR3 region is CASSWSGSAYEQYF. CDR3 in DNA: TGTGCCAGCAGTTGGTCGGGGTCCGCCTACGAGCAGTACTTC.

This clone came up a few times. V gene TRBV6-5 combines with J gene TRBJ1-1, with D possibly matching TRBD1 (6 bases). V lost 7 bases, J lost 1 base, and 16 bases lay in between. The CDR3 totals 15 residues. Germline-derived CDR1 and CDR2 are MNHEY and SVGAGI. The CDR3 spells CASTRMWGPNTEAFF. CDR3 nucleotide sequence: TGTGCCAGCACCCGAATGTGGGGGCCGAACACTGAAGCTTTCTTT.

V usage is TRBV10-1 and J usage is TRBJ1-2, with TRBD1 as a possible D gene (5 bases). V lost 3 bases to trimming and J lost 6 bases, with 11 bases between them. CDR1 is WNHNN and CDR2 is SYGVQD in the germline V gene (reference sequence). The CDR3 totals 13 residues. The CDR3 region is CASSDGGGDGYTF. The DNA of the CDR3 is TGCGCCAGCAGTGATGGTGGAGGGGATGGCTACACCTTC.

This sequence joins TRBV4-3 and TRBJ1-1; perhaps TRBD1 as D (5 bases). The germline gives CDR1 LGHNA, CDR2 YSLEER. The CDR3 is 16 residues long. V was cut by 1 base and J by 0 bases, with 12 bases left in between. The CDR3: CASSQVPGLMNTEAFF. CDR3 nucleotides: TGCGCCAGCAGCCAAGTGCCAGGGCTCATGAACACTGAAGCTTTCTTT.

J is TRBJ1-1 and V is TRBV21-1. TRBV21-1 is listed as a pseudogene. The CDR3 has 15 amino acids. DNA for the CDR3: TGTGCCAGCAGCAGCGGCAGCATCTTGAACACTGAAGCTTTCTTT. The encoded protein is CASSSGSILNTEAFF.

The chain couples TRBV7-3 to TRBJ2-3; a weak D match, TRBD2 (6 bases). The CDR3 spans 13 residues. From germline, CDR1 is SGHTA and CDR2 FQGTGA. Trimming pared 0 bases from V and 6 bases from J, leaving 7 bases between. The CDR3 loop reads CASSLTGGDTQYF. The CDR3 nucleotides read TGTGCCAGCAGCTTAACCGGAGGGGATACGCAGTATTTT.

The rearrangement links TRBV7-6 to TRBJ1-4; D is unresolved. The length of the CDR3 is 16 residues. The germline V gene encodes CDR1 SGHVS and CDR2 FNYEAQ. The V gene lost 1 base and the J gene lost 0 bases, with 9 bases spanning the gap. CDR3 in amino acids: CASSLGSGATNEKLFF. The CDR3 DNA follows: TGTGCCAGCAGCTTAGGGTCAGGTGCAACTAATGAAAAACTGTTTTTT.

The V call is TRBV19, the J call TRBJ1-5; possible D gene TRBD1, 6 bases. The V and J ends lost 9 bases and 3 bases respectively, with 18 bases between them. The germline V gene encodes CDR1 LNHDA and CDR2 SQIVND (reference sequence). The CDR3 has 15 residues. The CDR3 DNA sequence: TGTGCCAGCACAGGCCGTGACAGGTACAATCAGCCCCAGCATTTT. Protein sequence: CASTGRDRYNQPQHF.